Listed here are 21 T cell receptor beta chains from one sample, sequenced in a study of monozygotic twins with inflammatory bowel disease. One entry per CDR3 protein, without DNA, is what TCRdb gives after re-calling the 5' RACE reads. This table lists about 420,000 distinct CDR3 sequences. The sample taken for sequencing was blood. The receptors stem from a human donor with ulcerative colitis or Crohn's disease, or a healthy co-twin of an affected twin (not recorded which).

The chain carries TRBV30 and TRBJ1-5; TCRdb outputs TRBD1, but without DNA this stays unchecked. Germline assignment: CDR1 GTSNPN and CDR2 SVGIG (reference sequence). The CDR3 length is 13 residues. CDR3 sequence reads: CAWSATGRQPQHF.

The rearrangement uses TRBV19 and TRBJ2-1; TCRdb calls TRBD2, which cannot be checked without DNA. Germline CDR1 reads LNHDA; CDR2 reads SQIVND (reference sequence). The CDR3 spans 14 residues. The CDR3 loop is CASSISPEANEQFF.

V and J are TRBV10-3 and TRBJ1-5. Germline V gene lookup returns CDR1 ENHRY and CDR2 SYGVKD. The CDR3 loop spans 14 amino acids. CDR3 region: CAIKAGEGNQPQHF.

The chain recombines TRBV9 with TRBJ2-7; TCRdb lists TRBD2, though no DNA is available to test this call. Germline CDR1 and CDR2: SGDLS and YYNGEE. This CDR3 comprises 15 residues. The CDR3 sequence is CASSPLSRMGSEQYF.

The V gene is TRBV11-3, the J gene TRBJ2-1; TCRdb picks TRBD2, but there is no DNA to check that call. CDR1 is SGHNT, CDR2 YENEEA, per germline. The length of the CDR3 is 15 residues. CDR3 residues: CASSPTSGPAGKQFF.

The CDR3: CASSLGESGTIYF. This chain uses TRBV5-1 with TRBJ1-3. This CDR3 has 13 residues. CDR1 is SGHRS, CDR2 YFSETQ, per germline.

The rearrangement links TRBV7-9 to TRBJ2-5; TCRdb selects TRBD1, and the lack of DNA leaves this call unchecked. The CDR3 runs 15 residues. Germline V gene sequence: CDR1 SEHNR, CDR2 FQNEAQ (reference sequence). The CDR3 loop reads CASSPGQVIRETQYF.

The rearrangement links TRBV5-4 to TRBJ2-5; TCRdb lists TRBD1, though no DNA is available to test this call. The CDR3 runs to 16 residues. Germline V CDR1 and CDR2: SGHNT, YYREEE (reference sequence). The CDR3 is CASSRQDRVVRETQYF.

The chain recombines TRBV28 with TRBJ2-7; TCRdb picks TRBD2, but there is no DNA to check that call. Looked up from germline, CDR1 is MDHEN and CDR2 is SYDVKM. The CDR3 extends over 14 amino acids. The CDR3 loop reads CASSLPSSGSVQYF. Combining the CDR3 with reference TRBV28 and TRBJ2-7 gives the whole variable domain DVKVTQSSRYLVKRTGEKVFLECVQDMDHENMFWYRQDPGLGLRLIYFSYDVKMKEKGDIPEGYSVSREKKERFSLILESASTNQTSMYLCASSLPSSGSVQYFGPGTRLTVT.

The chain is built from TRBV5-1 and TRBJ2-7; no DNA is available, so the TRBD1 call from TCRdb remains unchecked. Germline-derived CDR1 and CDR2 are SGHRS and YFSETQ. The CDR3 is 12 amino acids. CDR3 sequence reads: CASSPDNYEQYF.

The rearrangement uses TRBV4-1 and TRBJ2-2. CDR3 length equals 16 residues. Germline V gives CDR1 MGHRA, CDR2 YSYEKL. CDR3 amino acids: CASSQEKFANTGELFF.

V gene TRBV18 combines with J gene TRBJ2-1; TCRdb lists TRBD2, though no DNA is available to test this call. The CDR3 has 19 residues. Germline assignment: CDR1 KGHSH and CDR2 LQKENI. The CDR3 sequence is CASSRGTSGGRSSYNEQFF.

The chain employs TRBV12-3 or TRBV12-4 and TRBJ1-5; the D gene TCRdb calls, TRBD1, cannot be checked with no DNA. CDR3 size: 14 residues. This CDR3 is CASSPRDKRQPQHF.

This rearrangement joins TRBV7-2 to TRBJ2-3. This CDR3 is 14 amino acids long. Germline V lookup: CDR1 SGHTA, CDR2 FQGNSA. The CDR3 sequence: CASSLDVTGDTQYF.

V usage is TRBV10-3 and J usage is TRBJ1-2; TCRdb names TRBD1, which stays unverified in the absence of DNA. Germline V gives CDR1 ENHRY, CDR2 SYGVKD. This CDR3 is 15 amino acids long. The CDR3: CAIRHPLAGNYGYTF.

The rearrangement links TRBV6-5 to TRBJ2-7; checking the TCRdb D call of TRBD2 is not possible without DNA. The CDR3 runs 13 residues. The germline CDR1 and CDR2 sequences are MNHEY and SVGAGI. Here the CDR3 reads CASSLGPLGEQYF.

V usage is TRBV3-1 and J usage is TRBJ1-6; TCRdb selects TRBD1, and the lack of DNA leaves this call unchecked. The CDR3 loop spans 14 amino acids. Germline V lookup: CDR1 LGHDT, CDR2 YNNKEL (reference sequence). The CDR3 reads CASSPHRLSSPLHF.

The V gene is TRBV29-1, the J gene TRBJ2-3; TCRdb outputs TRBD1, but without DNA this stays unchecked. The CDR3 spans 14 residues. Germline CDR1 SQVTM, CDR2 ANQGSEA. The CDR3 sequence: CSVASGGLTDTQYF.

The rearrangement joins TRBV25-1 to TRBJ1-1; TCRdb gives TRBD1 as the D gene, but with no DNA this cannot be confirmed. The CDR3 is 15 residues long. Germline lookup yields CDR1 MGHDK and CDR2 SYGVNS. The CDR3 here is CASSESPGAYTEAFF.

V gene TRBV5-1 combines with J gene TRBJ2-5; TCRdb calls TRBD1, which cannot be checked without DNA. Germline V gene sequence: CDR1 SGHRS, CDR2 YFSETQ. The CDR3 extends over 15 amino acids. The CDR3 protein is CASSLVNGAEETQYF.

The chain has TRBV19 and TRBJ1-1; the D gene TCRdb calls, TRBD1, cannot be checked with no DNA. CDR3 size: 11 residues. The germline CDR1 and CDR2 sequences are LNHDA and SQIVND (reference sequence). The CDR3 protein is CASNPGTEAFF. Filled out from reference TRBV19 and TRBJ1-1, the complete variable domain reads DGGITQSPKYLFRKEGQNVTLSCEQNLNHDAMYWYRQDPGQGLRLIYYSQIVNDFQKGDIAEGYSVSREKKESFPLTVTSAQKNPTAFYLCASNPGTEAFFGQGTRLTVV.